The rows below give T cell receptor beta chains drawn from one sample of a study of blood T cell repertoires in COVID-19. Using immunoSEQ multiplex PCR, the repertoire was profiled, and TCRdb retains in-frame clones only, with some absent. Of roughly 440,000 clones listed, 88% are singletons. Specimen: peripheral blood. The receptor set was obtained from a woman aged 45-65 years with COVID-19, enrolled during active disease. Each CDR3 is given with its conserved first and last residue. D genes are given only for firm matches. The listing skips clone size in some rows; elsewhere it reads once, few, many or a size class.

CDR3nt	CDR3aa	j_gene	abundance	d_gene	v_gene
TGTGCCAGCAGCCCGATCCCGACTAGCGATGCCTACAATGAGCAGTTCTTC	CASSPIPTSDAYNEQFF	TRBJ2-1	NA	TRBD2	TRBV7-3
TGTGCCATCTCATCGGGCACAGATACGCAGTATTTT	CAISSGTDTQYF	TRBJ2-3	NA	NA	TRBV10-3
TGTGCCAGCAGTGAAAGGGAGGGCGTGAACACTGAAGCTTTCTTT	CASSEREGVNTEAFF	TRBJ1-1	NA	NA	TRBV6-1
TGCGCCAGCACCGGGACAGCACAGAACACCGGGGAGCTGTTTTTT	CASTGTAQNTGELFF	TRBJ2-2	NA	TRBD1	TRBV5-1
TGTGCCAGCACAGGCGCCTACGAGCAGTACTTC	CASTGAYEQYF	TRBJ2-7	NA	NA	TRBV25-1
TGCGCCAGCAGCTCGGGGTTTACCAATTCACCCCTCCACTTT	CASSSGFTNSPLHF	TRBJ1-6	NA	NA	TRBV5-1
TGTGCCAGCAGTTACTCTGGGACAATGAACACTGAAGCTTTCTTT	CASSYSGTMNTEAFF	TRBJ1-1	NA	NA	TRBV6-6
TGTGCCAGCAGCTTGGGAAGGTTCAGGGCTGAGGACACTGAAGCTTTCTTT	CASSLGRFRAEDTEAFF	TRBJ1-1	NA	NA	TRBV11-2
TGTGCCAGCCTTAACAGGAGTCAGCATGAAAAACTGTTTTTT	CASLNRSQHEKLFF	TRBJ1-4	NA	NA	TRBV6-5
TGTGCCAGTAGCCCTATGGACAGACCCGGGGGGGGCTACACCTTC	CASSPMDRPGGGYTF	TRBJ1-2	NA	NA	TRBV19
TGTGCCAGCAAGACTGTAAAGGAGCCATACAATGAGCAGTTCTTC	CASKTVKEPYNEQFF	TRBJ2-1	NA	NA	TRBV27
TGTGCCAGCAGTTTATTTGTCTCTGAAGCTTTCTTT	CASSLFVSEAFF	TRBJ1-1	few	NA	TRBV12-3/TRBV12-4
TGCGCCAGCAGCTCCGGGACGGAGGGAAAAGCTTTCTTT	CASSSGTEGKAFF	TRBJ1-1	NA	NA	TRBV5-1
TGTGCCAGCAGCTTAGAAACAGGGGGAAACACCATATATTTT	CASSLETGGNTIYF	TRBJ1-3	few	NA	TRBV7-9
TGTGCCAGCAGCCCTTCAAGGGCGGGCGAGCAGTTCTTC	CASSPSRAGEQFF	TRBJ2-1	NA	NA	TRBV7-7
TGTGCCAGCAACGTGCGTGGACAGGAAGCTTTCTTT	CASNVRGQEAFF	TRBJ1-1	once	NA	TRBV6-5
TGTGCCAGCAGCCTTGGGACAGGGGTGGAGACCCAGTACTTC	CASSLGTGVETQYF	TRBJ2-5	NA	TRBD1	TRBV28
TGTGCCAGTAGTATCCGGACAGCCTACGAGCAGTACTTC	CASSIRTAYEQYF	TRBJ2-7	NA	NA	TRBV19
TGTGCCAGCGGACCGACAGGGGCAAACACCATATATTTT	CASGPTGANTIYF	TRBJ1-3	NA	TRBD1	TRBV12-3/TRBV12-4
TGTGCCAGCAGCGTAGCAATAACAGGGGAAGAAGGCTACACCTTC	CASSVAITGEEGYTF	TRBJ1-2	NA	TRBD1	TRBV9
TGTGCCAGCAGCTTACCAGGGGGAAACTATGGCTACACCTTC	CASSLPGGNYGYTF	TRBJ1-2	NA	TRBD1	TRBV5-6
TGTGCCAGCAGTTTTCGAGCGGGGATCTCTTCAGATACGCAGTATTTT	CASSFRAGISSDTQYF	TRBJ2-3	NA	TRBD2	TRBV27
TGTGCCAGTGCCGCCTCACAGGGGACGACTGAAGCTTTCTTT	CASAASQGTTEAFF	TRBJ1-1	NA	TRBD1	TRBV18
TGTGCCAGCAGGGGACAGGGGCACGGGGAGCTGTTTTTT	CASRGQGHGELFF	TRBJ2-2	NA	TRBD1	TRBV27
TGTGCCAGTAGTACCGGAAAGGGAGGGGAGCAGTTCTTC	CASSTGKGGEQFF	TRBJ2-1	once	TRBD2	TRBV19
TGTGCCAGCAGCTTACAGGCCGTCTCTGGAAACACCATATATTTT	CASSLQAVSGNTIYF	TRBJ1-3	NA	NA	TRBV7-8
TGCGCCAGCTACCCCGGCCAGGGAGGCGGCTATGGCTACACCTTC	CASYPGQGGGYGYTF	TRBJ1-2	NA	NA	TRBV5-1
TGCGCCAGCAGCCTGCTTGTACAGGCAGACCTTACCAATGGCTACACCTTC	CASSLLVQADLTNGYTF	TRBJ1-2	NA	NA	TRBV5-1
TGTGCCAGCAGTTACGTCAGGGCCGAGCAGTACTTC	CASSYVRAEQYF	TRBJ2-7	NA	NA	TRBV28
TGCGCCAGCAGCCAAGGGGGTGGAAGGAGGAGGGGAAGGGACTATGGCTACACCTTC	CASSQGGGRRRGRDYGYTF	TRBJ1-2	NA	NA	TRBV4-1
TGTGCCAGTAGTACCCCGACAGGGGTCAATGAGCAGTTCTTC	CASSTPTGVNEQFF	TRBJ2-1	once	TRBD1	TRBV19
TGTGCCAGCAGCCAAGGACTCTACGAGCAGTACTTC	CASSQGLYEQYF	TRBJ2-7	NA	NA	TRBV14
TGTGCCAGCAGCTTAGCTCAGGGGATCATTGGCTACACCTTC	CASSLAQGIIGYTF	TRBJ1-2	NA	NA	TRBV7-9
TGTGCCAGCAGCTTACTAAAGATCACAGATACGCAGTATTTT	CASSLLKITDTQYF	TRBJ2-3	NA	NA	TRBV5-8
TGTGCCAGCCAGTCAGGGGGCGCGATCGTCCCTGAAGCTTTCTTT	CASQSGGAIVPEAFF	TRBJ1-1	NA	TRBD1	TRBV19
TGCAGTGCTAGTGCCTCCGACCCAGGGACTGAAGCTTTCTTT	CSASASDPGTEAFF	TRBJ1-1	few	NA	TRBV20-1
TGTGCCAGCAGCCGTCCGGGGGGGAGCACTGAAGCTTTCTTT	CASSRPGGSTEAFF	TRBJ1-1	NA	NA	TRBV6-5
TGTGCCAGCAGATCATTTGCGGGGGACGGTTTAGGGACAGATACGCAGTATTTT	CASRSFAGDGLGTDTQYF	TRBJ2-3	NA	TRBD2	TRBV2